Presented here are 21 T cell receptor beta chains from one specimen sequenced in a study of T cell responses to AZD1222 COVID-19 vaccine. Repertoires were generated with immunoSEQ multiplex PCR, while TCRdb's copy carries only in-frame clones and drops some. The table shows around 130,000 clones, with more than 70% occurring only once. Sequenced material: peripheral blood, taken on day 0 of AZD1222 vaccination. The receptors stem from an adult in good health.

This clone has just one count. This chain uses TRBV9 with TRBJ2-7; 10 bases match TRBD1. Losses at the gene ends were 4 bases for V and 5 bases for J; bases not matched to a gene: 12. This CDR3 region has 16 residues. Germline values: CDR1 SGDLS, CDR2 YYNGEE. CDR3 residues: CASSPKKTGGFNEQYF. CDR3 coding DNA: TGTGCCAGCAGCCCCAAAAAGACAGGGGGCTTCAACGAGCAGTACTTC. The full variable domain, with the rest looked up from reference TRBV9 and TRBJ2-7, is DSGVTQTPKHLITATGQRVTLRCSPRSGDLSVYWYQQSLDQGLQFLIQYYNGEERAKGNILERFSAQQFPDLHSELNLSSLELGDSALYFCASSPKKTGGFNEQYFGPGTRLTVT.

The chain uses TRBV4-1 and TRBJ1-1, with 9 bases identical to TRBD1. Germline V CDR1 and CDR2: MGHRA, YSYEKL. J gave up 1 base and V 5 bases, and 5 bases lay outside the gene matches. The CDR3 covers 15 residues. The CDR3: CASSWTGARNTEAFF. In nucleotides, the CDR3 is TGCGCCAGCAGCTGGACAGGGGCCAGGAACACTGAAGCTTTCTTT.

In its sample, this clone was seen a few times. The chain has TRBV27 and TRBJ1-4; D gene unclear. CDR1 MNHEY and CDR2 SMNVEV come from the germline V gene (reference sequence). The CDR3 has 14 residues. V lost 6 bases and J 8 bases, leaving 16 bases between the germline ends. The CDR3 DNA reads TGTGCCAGCAGGATGCTACCTGGGGAGGAAAAACTGTTTTTT. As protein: CASRMLPGEEKLFF.

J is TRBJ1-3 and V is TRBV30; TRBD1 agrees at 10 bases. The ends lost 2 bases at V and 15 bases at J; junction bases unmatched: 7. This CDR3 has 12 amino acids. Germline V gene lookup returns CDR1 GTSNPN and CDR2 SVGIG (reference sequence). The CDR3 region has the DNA TGTGCCTGGAGTTCCCCCGGGACAGGGGCATATTTT. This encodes CAWSSPGTGAYF.

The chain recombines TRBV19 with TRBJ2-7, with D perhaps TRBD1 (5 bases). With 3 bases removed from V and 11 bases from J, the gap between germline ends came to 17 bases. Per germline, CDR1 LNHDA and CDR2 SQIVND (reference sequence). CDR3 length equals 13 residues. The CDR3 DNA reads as TGTGCCAGTAGTATCGCCGCAGGGTTCTGGAAGTACTTC. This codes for CASSIAAGFWKYF. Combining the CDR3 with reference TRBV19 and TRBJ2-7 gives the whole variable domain DGGITQSPKYLFRKEGQNVTLSCEQNLNHDAMYWYRQDPGQGLRLIYYSQIVNDFQKGDIAEGYSVSREKKESFPLTVTSAQKNPTAFYLCASSIAAGFWKYFGPGTRLTVT.

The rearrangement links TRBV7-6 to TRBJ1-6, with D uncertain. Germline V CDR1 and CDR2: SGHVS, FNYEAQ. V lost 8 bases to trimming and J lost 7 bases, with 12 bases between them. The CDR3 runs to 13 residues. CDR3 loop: CASREAANSPLHF. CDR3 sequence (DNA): TGTGCCAGCCGGGAGGCAGCCAATTCACCCCTCCACTTT.

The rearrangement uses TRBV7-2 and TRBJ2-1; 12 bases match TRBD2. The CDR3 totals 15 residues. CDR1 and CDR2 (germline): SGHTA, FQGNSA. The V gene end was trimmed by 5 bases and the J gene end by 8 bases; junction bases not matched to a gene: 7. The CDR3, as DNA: TGTGCCAGCAGCCTGGGACTAGCGGGCCGCCATGAGCAGTTCTTC. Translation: CASSLGLAGRHEQFF.

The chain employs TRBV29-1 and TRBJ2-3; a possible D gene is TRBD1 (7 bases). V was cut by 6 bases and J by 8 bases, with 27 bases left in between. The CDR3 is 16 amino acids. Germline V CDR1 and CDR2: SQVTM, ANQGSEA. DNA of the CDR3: TGCAGCGTCGATCGTCAGGGGGGCGCGTTTAGTGGTACGCAGTATTTT. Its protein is CSVDRQGGAFSGTQYF.

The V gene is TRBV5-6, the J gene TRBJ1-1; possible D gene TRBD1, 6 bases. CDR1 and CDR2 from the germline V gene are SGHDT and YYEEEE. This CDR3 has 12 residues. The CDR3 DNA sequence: TGTGCGTCTTCGGGGGCCAACACTGAAGCTTTCTTT. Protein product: CASSGANTEAFF.

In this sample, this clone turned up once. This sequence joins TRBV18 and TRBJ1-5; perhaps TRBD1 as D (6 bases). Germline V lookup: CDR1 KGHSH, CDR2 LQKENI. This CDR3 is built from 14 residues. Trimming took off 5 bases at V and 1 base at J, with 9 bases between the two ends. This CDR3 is CASSADRSNQPQHF. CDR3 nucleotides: TGTGCCAGCTCAGCCGACAGGAGCAATCAGCCCCAGCATTTT.

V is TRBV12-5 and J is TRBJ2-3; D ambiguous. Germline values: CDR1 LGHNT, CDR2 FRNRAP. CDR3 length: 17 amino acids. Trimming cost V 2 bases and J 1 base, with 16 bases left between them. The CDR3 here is CASGLLAAYPGTDTQYF. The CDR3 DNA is TGTGCTAGTGGTTTGCTGGCGGCCTACCCAGGCACAGATACGCAGTATTTT.

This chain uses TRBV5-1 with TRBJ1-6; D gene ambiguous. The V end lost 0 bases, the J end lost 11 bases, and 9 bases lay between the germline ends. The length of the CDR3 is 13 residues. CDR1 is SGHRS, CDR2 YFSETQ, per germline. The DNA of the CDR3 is TGCGCCAGCAGCTTGGAGGGCAGTCCACCCCTCCACTTT. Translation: CASSLEGSPPLHF.

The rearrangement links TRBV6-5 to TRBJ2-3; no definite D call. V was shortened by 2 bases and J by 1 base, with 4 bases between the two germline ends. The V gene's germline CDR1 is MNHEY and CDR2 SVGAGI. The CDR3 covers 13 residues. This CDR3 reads CASSYGGTDTQYF. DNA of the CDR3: TGTGCCAGCAGTTACGGCGGCACAGATACGCAGTATTTT.

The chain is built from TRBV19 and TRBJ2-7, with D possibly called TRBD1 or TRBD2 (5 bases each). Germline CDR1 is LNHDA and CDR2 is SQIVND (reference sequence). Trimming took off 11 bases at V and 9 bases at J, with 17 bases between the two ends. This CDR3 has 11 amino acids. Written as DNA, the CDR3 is TGTGCCCCCGAGGGACGGATGGGGCAGTACTTC. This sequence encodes CAPEGRMGQYF.

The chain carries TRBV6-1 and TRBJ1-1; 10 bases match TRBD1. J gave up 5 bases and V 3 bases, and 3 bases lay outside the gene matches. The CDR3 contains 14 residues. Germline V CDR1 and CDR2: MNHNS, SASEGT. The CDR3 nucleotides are TGTGCCAGCAGTGACGGGACAGGGGCTACTGAAGCTTTCTTT. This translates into CASSDGTGATEAFF.

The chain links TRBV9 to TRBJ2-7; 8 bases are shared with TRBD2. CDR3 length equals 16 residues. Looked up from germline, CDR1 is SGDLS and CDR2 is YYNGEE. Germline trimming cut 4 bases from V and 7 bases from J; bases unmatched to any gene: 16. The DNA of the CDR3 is TGTGCCAGCAGCCCGCCAGGGGTAGCGGGGAAGGTAGAGCAGTACTTC. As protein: CASSPPGVAGKVEQYF. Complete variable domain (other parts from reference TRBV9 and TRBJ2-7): DSGVTQTPKHLITATGQRVTLRCSPRSGDLSVYWYQQSLDQGLQFLIQYYNGEERAKGNILERFSAQQFPDLHSELNLSSLELGDSALYFCASSPPGVAGKVEQYFGPGTRLTVT.

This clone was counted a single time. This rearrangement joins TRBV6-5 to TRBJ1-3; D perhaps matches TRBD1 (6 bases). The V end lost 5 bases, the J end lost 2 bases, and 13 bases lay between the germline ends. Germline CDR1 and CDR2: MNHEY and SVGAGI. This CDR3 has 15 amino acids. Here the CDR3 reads CASSHDRIPGNTIYF. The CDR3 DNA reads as TGTGCCAGCAGTCACGACAGGATACCTGGAAACACCATATATTTT.

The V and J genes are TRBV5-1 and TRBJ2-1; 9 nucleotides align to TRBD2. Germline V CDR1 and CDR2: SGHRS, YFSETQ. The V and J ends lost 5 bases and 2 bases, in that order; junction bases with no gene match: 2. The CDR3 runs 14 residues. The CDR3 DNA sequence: TGCGCCAGCAGGCGGGAGGGACCCTACAATGAGCAGTTCTTC. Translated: CASRREGPYNEQFF.

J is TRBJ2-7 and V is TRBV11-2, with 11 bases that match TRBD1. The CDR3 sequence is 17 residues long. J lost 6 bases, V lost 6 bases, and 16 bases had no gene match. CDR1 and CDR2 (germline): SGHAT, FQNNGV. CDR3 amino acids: CASSLFRGRGTGGEQYF. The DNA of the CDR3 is TGTGCCAGCAGTTTATTTCGGGGCCGCGGGACAGGGGGCGAGCAGTACTTC.

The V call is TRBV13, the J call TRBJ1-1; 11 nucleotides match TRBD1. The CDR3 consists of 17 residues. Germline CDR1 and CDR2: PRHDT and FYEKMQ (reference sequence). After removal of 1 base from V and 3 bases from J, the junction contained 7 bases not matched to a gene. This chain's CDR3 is CASSLVPDRGQDTEAFF. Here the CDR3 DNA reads TGTGCCAGCAGCTTAGTTCCGGACAGGGGGCAGGACACTGAAGCTTTCTTT.

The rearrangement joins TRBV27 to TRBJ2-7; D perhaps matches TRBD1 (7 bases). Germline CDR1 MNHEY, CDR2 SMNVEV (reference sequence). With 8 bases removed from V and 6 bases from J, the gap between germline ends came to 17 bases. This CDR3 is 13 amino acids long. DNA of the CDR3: TGTGCCAGCTCTTGGACAGGAGGGAGCGAGCAGTACTTC. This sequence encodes CASSWTGGSEQYF.